This TCR beta chain was captured in a study of T-cell reconstitution after alpha-beta-depleted transplantation in children. V shed 1 base, J shed 6 bases, and the junction held 5 bases outside the gene matches. Germline V gene lookup returns CDR1 SGHTA and CDR2 FQGNSA. The CDR3 is made up of 15 amino acids. It was with unique molecular identifiers that the TCRbeta library was prepared. A single record per CDR3 protein comes from TCRdb applying MiXCR to the PCR reads. The table has about 640,000 distinct CDR3 sequences, around 17% seen once. The receptor was derived from a human donor who donated a stem cell graft to a child with acute myeloid leukemia. The J gene is TRBJ2-2, the V gene TRBV7-2, with TRBD2 matching over 7 bases. The starting material was PBMCs from the stem cell graft donor, obtained from the stem cell graft. CDR3 residues: CASSLVGGRAGELFF. CDR3 DNA: TGTGCCAGCAGCTTAGTGGGGGGGAGAGCCGGGGAGCTGTTTTTT.